These T cell receptor beta chains were read from a single sample in a study of spatial heterogeneity in lung cancer. TCRdb reprocessed the 5' RACE reads with MiXCR, giving one entry per CDR3 protein. The sample has roughly 70,000 distinct CDR3 sequences; about 8.2% are singletons. Sample: PBMCs, taken at follow-up. Receptor source: a female donor with early-stage non-small cell lung cancer. Each CDR3 is given with its conserved first and last residue. D genes are given only for firm matches. The listing skips clone size in some rows; elsewhere it reads once, few, many or a size class.

d_gene	abundance	v_gene	j_gene	len	CDR3nt	CDR3aa
NA	NA	TRBV5-1	TRBJ2-5	14	TGCGCCAGCAGCTTTTATGGGGGACAAGAGACCCAGTACTTC	CASSFYGGQETQYF
NA	many	TRBV3-1	TRBJ2-3	12	TGTGCCAGCAGCCACCGCACAGATACGCAGTATTTT	CASSHRTDTQYF
NA	NA	TRBV7-6	TRBJ1-4	15	TGTGCCAGCAGCTGCTTTTGGGCGAGGAATGAAAAACTGTTTTTT	CASSCFWARNEKLFF
NA	many	TRBV7-2	TRBJ1-1	14	TGTGCCAGCAGCTCTGATTACATGAACACTGAAGCTTTCTTT	CASSSDYMNTEAFF
NA	many	TRBV20-1	TRBJ2-5	14	TGCAGTGCTTCCCTAGGACGGCGGGAAGAGACCCAGTACTTC	CSASLGRREETQYF
TRBD2	many	TRBV7-9	TRBJ2-5	15	TGTGCCAGCAGCCGTATAGCGGGAGGACGAGAGACCCAGTACTTC	CASSRIAGGRETQYF
NA	few	TRBV7-2	TRBJ2-7	14	TGTGCCAGCAGCTCCAACAGGGTCTCCTACGAGCAGTACTTC	CASSSNRVSYEQYF
NA	many	TRBV19	TRBJ2-7	15	TGTGCCAGTAACTCAGTTCGCGGTGGAAACTACGAGCAGTACTTC	CASNSVRGGNYEQYF
NA	many	TRBV12-5	TRBJ2-1	14	TGTGCTAGTGGTTTGTCCAGGGACTCCACCGAGCAGTTCTTC	CASGLSRDSTEQFF
NA	many	TRBV5-1	TRBJ1-2	14	TGCGCCAGCAGCTTGGCCGGACAGCTGGATGGCTACACCTTC	CASSLAGQLDGYTF
NA	few	TRBV7-3	TRBJ2-7	14	TGTGCCAGCAGCTTAAATCGGGAGTCCTACGAGCAGTACTTC	CASSLNRESYEQYF
NA	many	TRBV3-1	TRBJ2-5	15	TGTGCCAGCAGCCCGAGTAGGGTAATTGGTGAGACCCAGTACTTC	CASSPSRVIGETQYF
NA	few	TRBV5-1	TRBJ2-6	18	TGCGCCAGCAGCCCGCAAGGGGTTCTCATCTCTGGGGCCAACGTCCTGACTTTC	CASSPQGVLISGANVLTF
NA	many	TRBV6-2/TRBV6-3	TRBJ1-5	15	TGTGCCACCTCGCTCGCCGGGGGCGGCAATCAGCCCCAGCATTTT	CATSLAGGGNQPQHF
TRBD2	NA	TRBV4-1	TRBJ2-3	20	TGCGCCAGCTGCCAAGATCGAAAACTAGCGGGAGGGCCGGACACAGATACGCAGTATTTT	CASCQDRKLAGGPDTDTQYF
NA	few	TRBV5-1	TRBJ2-7	19	TGCGCCAGCAGTACCTCTTTGAAATTCCGTACGGGAGTCCCCTACGAGCAGTACTTC	CASSTSLKFRTGVPYEQYF
NA	many	TRBV5-1	TRBJ2-3	13	TGCGCCAGCTCGGCGGACCTGACAGATACGCAGTATTTT	CASSADLTDTQYF
TRBD2	NA	TRBV20-1	TRBJ2-1	14	TGCAGTGCTAAATTAGCGGGAGGACGGGATGAGCAGTTCTTC	CSAKLAGGRDEQFF
TRBD2	many	TRBV7-3	TRBJ2-1	15	TGTGCCAGCAGCTCAGGACTAGCGGGTAGCAATGAGCAGTTCTTC	CASSSGLAGSNEQFF
NA	many	TRBV14	TRBJ2-7	15	TGTGCCAGCAGCCGACTGAGCGATCGGACTTACGAGCAGTACTTC	CASSRLSDRTYEQYF
NA	few	TRBV20-1	TRBJ2-1	14	TGCAGTGCTAGAGATAGACAGGAAGGGAATGAGCAGTTCTTC	CSARDRQEGNEQFF
NA	many	TRBV24-1	TRBJ2-3	14	TGTGCCACCAGTGATTCTTCCCGCACAGATACGCAGTATTTT	CATSDSSRTDTQYF
TRBD2	NA	TRBV18	TRBJ2-6	14	TGTGCCAGCTCACCAGCGGGGGGTTACAACGTCCTGACTTTC	CASSPAGGYNVLTF
TRBD1	once	TRBV2	TRBJ2-5	15	TGTGCCAGCAGTGAAAGACAGGGTGCAAGAGAGACCCAGTACTTC	CASSERQGARETQYF
TRBD2	few	TRBV4-2	TRBJ2-1	21	TGTGCCAGCAGCCAATCGCAGACTAGCGGGAGGAGAAGGAGGTACTACAATGAGCAGTTCTTC	CASSQSQTSGRRRRYYNEQFF
NA	many	TRBV2	TRBJ1-6	13	TGTGCCAGCCTCTCAAACTATAATTCACCCCTCCACTTT	CASLSNYNSPLHF
TRBD1	many	TRBV12-3/TRBV12-4	TRBJ1-5	14	TGTGCCAGCAGTTCGGGACAGTTGAGACAGCCCCAGCATTTT	CASSSGQLRQPQHF
TRBD1	many	TRBV20-1	TRBJ2-5	14	TGCAGTGCAAAAGGGACAGGGAGTCAAGAGACCCAGTACTTC	CSAKGTGSQETQYF
NA	few	TRBV12-3/TRBV12-4	TRBJ2-1	11	TGTGCCAGCAACCGAGAAGGTGAGCAGTTCTTC	CASNREGEQFF
TRBD1	NA	TRBV18	TRBJ1-5	13	TGTGCCAGCGCCGGGACAGGGAGTCAGCCCCAGCATTTT	CASAGTGSQPQHF
TRBD2	many	TRBV2	TRBJ2-1	14	TGTGCCAGCAGTGCTAGCGGGGGTTACAATGAGCAGTTCTTC	CASSASGGYNEQFF
NA	many	TRBV28	TRBJ2-1	13	TGTGCCAGCAGTTTCCTTCTGGACAATGAGCAGTTCTTC	CASSFLLDNEQFF
NA	few	TRBV3-1	TRBJ1-5	15	TGTGCCAGCAGCCAAGATTGGAGTTCAGATCAGCCCCAGCATTTT	CASSQDWSSDQPQHF
TRBD1	few	TRBV7-7	TRBJ2-5	14	TGTGCTAGCAGCTCGACAGGGAGTATGGAGACCCAGTACTTC	CASSSTGSMETQYF
NA	many	TRBV28	TRBJ2-1	12	TGTGCCAGCACCCCCTCCTACAATGAGCAGTTCTTC	CASTPSYNEQFF
TRBD2	NA	TRBV7-8	TRBJ2-1	18	TGTGCCAGCAGCCCGGGACTAGCGGGAGAGAGCTCCTACAATGAGCAGTTCTTC	CASSPGLAGESSYNEQFF
NA	many	TRBV28	TRBJ1-1	11	TGTGCCAGCAAGATGAACACTGAAGCTTTCTTT	CASKMNTEAFF
NA	few	TRBV11-2	TRBJ2-7	14	TGTGCCAGCAGCGCTCAGGGGCAGCTCTACGAGCAGTACTTC	CASSAQGQLYEQYF
TRBD1	NA	TRBV27	TRBJ1-2	13	TGTGCCAGCAGTCTGGACAGGGGTTATGGCTACACCTTC	CASSLDRGYGYTF
TRBD1	NA	TRBV9	TRBJ2-7	15	TGTGCCAGCAGCCCCCGGGGGACAGGGTTATTCGAGCAGTACTTC	CASSPRGTGLFEQYF
TRBD2	NA	TRBV6-4	TRBJ2-1	15	TGTGCCAGCTCTCGGACTAGCGGGAGGGGAAATGAGCAGTTCTTC	CASSRTSGRGNEQFF
TRBD2	NA	TRBV18	TRBJ2-7	15	TGTGCCAGCTCATCGGGACTAGCGGGAAACTACGAGCAGTACTTC	CASSSGLAGNYEQYF
TRBD2	many	TRBV29-1	TRBJ2-7	15	TGCAGCGTTGATCGGACTAGCGGATCCACCTACGAGCAGTACTTC	CSVDRTSGSTYEQYF
TRBD1	many	TRBV20-1	TRBJ2-7	13	TGCAGTGTCCCGGGACAGGGGGCTGGCGAGCAGTACTTC	CSVPGQGAGEQYF
NA	many	TRBV20-1	TRBJ1-3	11	TGCAGTGCGGCCTCTGGAAACACCATATATTTT	CSAASGNTIYF
NA	few	TRBV12-3/TRBV12-4	TRBJ1-2	14	TGTGCCAGCAGTTTTGTGGCGCGGCATCTAGGCTACACCTTC	CASSFVARHLGYTF
NA	many	TRBV20-1	TRBJ2-1	14	TGCAGTGCTAGCCCCCCAGGGAGAATCAATGAGCAGTTCTTC	CSASPPGRINEQFF
NA	many	TRBV12-3/TRBV12-4	TRBJ2-7	15	TGTGCCAGCAGTTGGGCGGCCGAAAGCTCCTACGAGCAGTACTTC	CASSWAAESSYEQYF
TRBD1	few	TRBV18	TRBJ2-1	19	TGTGCCAGCTCACCGTGGGCCCTTTCGGGACAGGGGGCCTACAATGAGCAGTTCTTC	CASSPWALSGQGAYNEQFF
NA	many	TRBV18	TRBJ1-2	13	TGTGCCAGCTCACCAGACGGTAACTATGGCTACACCTTC	CASSPDGNYGYTF
TRBD2	many	TRBV28	TRBJ2-1	14	TGTGCCAGCAGCCGACTAGCGGGAGGGAACGAGCAGTTCTTC	CASSRLAGGNEQFF
NA	many	TRBV18	TRBJ1-1	13	TGTGCCAGCTCAGAGGTGAAGGAAACTGAAGCTTTCTTT	CASSEVKETEAFF
TRBD2	many	TRBV5-1	TRBJ2-1	16	TGCGCCAGCAGCCCGTCGGGACTAGCGGGAAAGAATGAGCAGTTCTTC	CASSPSGLAGKNEQFF
NA	NA	TRBV29-1	TRBJ1-1	10	TGCAGCGTAGACCCTGAAGAGGCTTTCTTT	CSVDPEEAFF
TRBD1	many	TRBV7-9	TRBJ2-3	14	TGTGCCAGCAGTTTACAGGGGAGCACAGATACGCAGTATTTT	CASSLQGSTDTQYF